This TCR beta chain was recovered during a study of cytomegalovirus exposure and HLA in healthy donors. Study-level findings and limits: Accurate predictions that matched the HLA-A and HLA-B alleles of most subjects were reportedly made from TCR beta sequences. Serostatus for CMV was the only available immune exposure information. In vitro work confirmed that three CMV-associated chains recognize CMV antigens. In a later analysis, TCR beta V- and J-gene trimming was associated with a missense DCLRE1C variant.

The PCR made use of 60 Vbeta and 13 Jbeta primers. Here immunoSEQ multiplex PCR was the method, and the copy in TCRdb shows in-frame clones only, minus some. Recorded for this sample: under 200,000 clones. As to this clone: Its antigen is undetermined.

CDR3 size: 15 residues. Germline values: CDR1 MGHDK, CDR2 SYGVNS. The TCR was taken from a man aged 25-45 years in good health and CMV-seronegative. The chain is built from TRBV25-1 and TRBJ2-5; 10 nucleotides align to TRBD2. The assigned J gene may be wrong: the sequence end matches TRBJ2-7 better. The sample consisted of PBMCs. CDR3 residues: CASSERTSGTYEQYF. CDR3 nucleotide sequence: TGTGCCAGCAGTGAGCGGACTAGCGGTACCTACGAGCAGTACTTC.